The subject of this entry is one T cell receptor (beta chain). The antigen remains undetermined. These data belong to a study of post-analysis software for immune sequencing data. Study-wide background: Patients had relapsing-remitting, secondary progressive or progressive-relapsing multiple sclerosis; some lacked subtype. Whole-study findings and limits: Controls' normalized Chao1 diversity significantly exceeded that of multiple sclerosis patients. TRBV5-6, TRBV5-1 and TRBV20-1 belonged to a set of a few TRBV segments that were more frequent in patients than controls. The authors found that F measure strongly co-clustered same-batch samples.

cDNA libraries for TCR beta contained unique molecular identifiers. About 500,000 cDNA molecules were obtained from approximately 0.91 to 9.4 million T cells. MiXCR, applied by TCRdb to the PCR reads, yields one record per CDR3 protein. The sample yields 750,000 to 950,000 distinct CDR3 sequences, about 50% seen once. The CDR3 is made up of 15 amino acids. Germline V CDR1 and CDR2: SGHTA, FQGNSA. V was clipped by 2 bases and J by 13 bases; unmatched bases: 14. The chain has TRBV7-2 and TRBJ2-4; 7 nucleotides match TRBD2. Material for sequencing was blood. The TCR was taken from a girl aged 5-17 years with multiple sclerosis. CDR3 sequence reads: CASSLSPAGSHEQYF. CDR3 bases: TGTGCCAGCAGCTTATCACCAGCGGGATCCCATGAGCAGTACTTC.